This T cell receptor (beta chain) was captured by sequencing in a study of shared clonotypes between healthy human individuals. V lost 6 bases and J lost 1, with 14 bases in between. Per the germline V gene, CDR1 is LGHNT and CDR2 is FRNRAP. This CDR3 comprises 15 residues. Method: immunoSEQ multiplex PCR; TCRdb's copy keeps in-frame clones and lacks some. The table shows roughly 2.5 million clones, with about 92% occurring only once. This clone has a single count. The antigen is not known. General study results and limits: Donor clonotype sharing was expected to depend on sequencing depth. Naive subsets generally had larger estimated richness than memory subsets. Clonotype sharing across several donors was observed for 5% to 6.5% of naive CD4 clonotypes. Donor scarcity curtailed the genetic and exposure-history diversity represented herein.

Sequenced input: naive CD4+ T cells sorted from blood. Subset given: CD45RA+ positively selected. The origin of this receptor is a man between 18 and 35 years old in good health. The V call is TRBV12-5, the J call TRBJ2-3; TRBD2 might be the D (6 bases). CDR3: CASGASGAGTDTQYF. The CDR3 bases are TGTGCTAGTGGAGCCTCGGGAGCGGGCACAGATACGCAGTATTTT.